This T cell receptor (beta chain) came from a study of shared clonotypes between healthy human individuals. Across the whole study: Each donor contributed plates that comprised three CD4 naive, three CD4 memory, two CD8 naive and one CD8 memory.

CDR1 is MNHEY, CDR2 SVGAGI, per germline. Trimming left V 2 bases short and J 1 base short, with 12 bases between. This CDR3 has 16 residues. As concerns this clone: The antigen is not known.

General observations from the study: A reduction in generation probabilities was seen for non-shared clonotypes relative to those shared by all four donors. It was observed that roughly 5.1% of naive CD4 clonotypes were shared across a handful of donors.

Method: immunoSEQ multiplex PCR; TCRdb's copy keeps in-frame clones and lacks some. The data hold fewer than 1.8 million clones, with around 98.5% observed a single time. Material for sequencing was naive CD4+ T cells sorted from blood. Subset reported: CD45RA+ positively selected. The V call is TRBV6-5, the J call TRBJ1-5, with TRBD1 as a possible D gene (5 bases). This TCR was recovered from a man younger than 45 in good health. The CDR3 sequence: CASSYLGPRSNQPQHF. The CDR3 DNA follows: TGTGCCAGCAGTTACCTGGGGCCCAGAAGCAATCAGCCCCAGCATTTT.